One T cell receptor (beta chain) is described in this entry. The entry originates in a study of T cell changes during pregnancy in multiple sclerosis. Using immunoSEQ multiplex PCR, the repertoire was profiled, and TCRdb retains in-frame clones only, with some absent. The sample contains roughly 100,000 clones, around 92% of which appear only once. V was pared by 1 base and J by 15 bases, with 8 bases of the junction left unmatched. Germline V gene data show CDR1 as SGHRS and CDR2 as YFSETQ. The length of the CDR3 is 14 residues. The sample in question was peripheral blood, obtained in the second trimester of pregnancy. The J gene is TRBJ2-1, the V gene TRBV5-1; 12 nucleotides align to TRBD2. This clonotype was sampled from a female donor with multiple sclerosis, enrolled in a pregnancy study. CDR3 residues: CASSLSLLAGGWFF. The CDR3 DNA reads TGCGCCAGCAGCTTGTCTTTACTAGCGGGAGGTTGGTTCTTC.